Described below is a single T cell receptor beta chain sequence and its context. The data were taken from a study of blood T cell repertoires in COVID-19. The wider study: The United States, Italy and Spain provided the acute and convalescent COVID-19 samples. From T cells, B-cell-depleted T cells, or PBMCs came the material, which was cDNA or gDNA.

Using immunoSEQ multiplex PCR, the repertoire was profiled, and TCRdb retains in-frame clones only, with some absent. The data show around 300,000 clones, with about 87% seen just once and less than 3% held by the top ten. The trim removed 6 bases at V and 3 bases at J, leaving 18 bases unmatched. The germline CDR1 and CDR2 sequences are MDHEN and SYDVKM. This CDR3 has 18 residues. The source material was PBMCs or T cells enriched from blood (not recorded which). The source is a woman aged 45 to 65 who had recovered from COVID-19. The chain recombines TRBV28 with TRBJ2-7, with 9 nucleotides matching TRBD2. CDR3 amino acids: CASRQYGLSGSGNYEQYF. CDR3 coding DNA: TGTGCCAGCAGACAATATGGGCTTAGCGGGAGCGGTAACTACGAGCAGTACTTC. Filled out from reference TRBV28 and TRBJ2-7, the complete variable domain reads DVKVTQSSRYLVKRTGEKVFLECVQDMDHENMFWYRQDPGLGLRLIYFSYDVKMKEKGDIPEGYSVSREKKERFSLILESASTNQTSMYLCASRQYGLSGSGNYEQYFGPGTRLTVT.